Included here is one T cell receptor beta chain sequence, with context. The target antigen is unknown. TCRdb's copy holds only in-frame clones and misses some; the assay was immunoSEQ multiplex PCR. The sample includes some 2.4 million clones, over 85% of them seen just once. The V end lost 0 bases, the J end lost 0 bases, and 6 bases lay between the germline ends. Germline V CDR1 and CDR2: MGHRA, YSYEKL. The CDR3 contains 15 residues. These data are taken from a study of shared clonotypes between healthy human individuals. Whole-study findings and limits: Non-shared clonotypes had lower generation probabilities than those shared by all four donors.

The V call is TRBV4-1, the J call TRBJ1-5; tentatively, D is TRBD1 (5 bases). This sequence originates from a man aged 18-30 years in good health. Some clones in this sample may be carry-over from other donors' samples. What was sequenced was naive CD4+ T cells from PBMCs. Indicated subset: CD45RA+ positively selected. CDR3 DNA: TGCGCCAGCAGCCAAGATGGGGCTAGCAATCAGCCCCAGCATTTT. Amino acid sequence: CASSQDGASNQPQHF.